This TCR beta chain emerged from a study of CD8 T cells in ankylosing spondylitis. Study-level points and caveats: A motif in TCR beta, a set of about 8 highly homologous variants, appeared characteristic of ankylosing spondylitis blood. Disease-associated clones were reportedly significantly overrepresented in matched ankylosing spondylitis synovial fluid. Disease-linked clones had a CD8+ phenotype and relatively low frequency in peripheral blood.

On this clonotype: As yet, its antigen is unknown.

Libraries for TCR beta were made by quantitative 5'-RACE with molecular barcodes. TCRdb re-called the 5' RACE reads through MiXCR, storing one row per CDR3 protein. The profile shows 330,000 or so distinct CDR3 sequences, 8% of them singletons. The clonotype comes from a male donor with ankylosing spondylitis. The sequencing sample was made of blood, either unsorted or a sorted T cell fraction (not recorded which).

CDR3 amino acids: CASSLAFGGAAGELFF. The CDR3 DNA follows: TGCGCCAGCAGCTTGGCTTTCGGGGGGGCCGCCGGGGAGCTGTTTTTT. The V and J genes are TRBV5-1 and TRBJ2-2; 8 positions match TRBD2. This CDR3 has 16 amino acids. J lost 6 bases, V lost 0 bases, and 7 bases had no gene match. Germline V gene sequence: CDR1 SGHRS, CDR2 YFSETQ.